Included here is one T cell receptor (beta chain) sequence, with context. Its antigen is currently unknown. The data are from a study of OX40 agonist ivuxolimab in advanced cancers. Study-wide results and caveats: Compared with CD4+, CD8+ T cells on average had more expanded clones. Partly responding patients at 0.1-3.0 mg/kg showed some of the smallest clonal expansion.

At baseline, cycle 4 day 1, and cycle 7 day 1, blood was sampled. Generated by immunoSEQ multiplex PCR, the TCRdb table keeps only in-frame clones and is missing some. In the table there are about 73,000 clones, about 88% of which are singletons. This receptor was obtained from an adult with an advanced solid tumor such as melanoma, head and neck, liver or kidney cancer. Specimen: CD4+ or CD8+ T cells sorted from blood, collected in a trial of the OX40 agonist ivuxolimab.

CDR3 coding DNA: TGTGCCAGCTCACCCTATCAGGGTCTGCCCTACGAGCAGTACTTC. This gives the protein CASSPYQGLPYEQYF. The V gene is TRBV18, the J gene TRBJ2-7; weak D call: TRBD1 (5 bases). The CDR3 sequence is 15 residues long. V was cut by 3 bases and J by 2 bases, with 14 bases left in between. Looked up from germline, CDR1 is KGHSH and CDR2 is LQKENI.